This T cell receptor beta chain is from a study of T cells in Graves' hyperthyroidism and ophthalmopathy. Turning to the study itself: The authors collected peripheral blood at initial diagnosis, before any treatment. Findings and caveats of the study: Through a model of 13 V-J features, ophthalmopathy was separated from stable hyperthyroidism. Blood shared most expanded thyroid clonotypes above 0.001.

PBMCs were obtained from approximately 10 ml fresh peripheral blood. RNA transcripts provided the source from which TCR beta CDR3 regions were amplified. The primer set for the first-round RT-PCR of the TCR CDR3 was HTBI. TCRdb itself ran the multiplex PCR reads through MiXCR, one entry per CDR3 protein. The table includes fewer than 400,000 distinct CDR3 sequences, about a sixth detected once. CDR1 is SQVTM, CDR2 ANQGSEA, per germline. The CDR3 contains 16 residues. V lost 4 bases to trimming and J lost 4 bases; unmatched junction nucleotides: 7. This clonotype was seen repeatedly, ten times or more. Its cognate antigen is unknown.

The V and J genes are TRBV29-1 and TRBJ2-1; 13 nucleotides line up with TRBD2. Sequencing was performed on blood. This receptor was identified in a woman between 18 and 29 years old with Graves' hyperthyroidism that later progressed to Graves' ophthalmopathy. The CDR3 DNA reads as TGCAGCGTTGGGACTAGCGGGAGTCCGATATACAATGAGCAGTTCTTC. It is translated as CSVGTSGSPIYNEQFF.